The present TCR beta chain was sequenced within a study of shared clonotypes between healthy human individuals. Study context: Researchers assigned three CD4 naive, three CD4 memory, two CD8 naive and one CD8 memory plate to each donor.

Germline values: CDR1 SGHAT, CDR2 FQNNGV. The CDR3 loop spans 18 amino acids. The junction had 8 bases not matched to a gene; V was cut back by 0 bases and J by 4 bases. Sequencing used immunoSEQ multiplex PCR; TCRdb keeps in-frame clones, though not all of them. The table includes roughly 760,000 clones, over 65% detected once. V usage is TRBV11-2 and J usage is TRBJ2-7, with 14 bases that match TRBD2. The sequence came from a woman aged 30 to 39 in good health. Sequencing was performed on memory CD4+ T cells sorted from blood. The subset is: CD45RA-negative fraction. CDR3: CASSLDGGTSGSPYEQYF. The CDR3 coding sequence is TGTGCCAGCAGCTTAGATGGGGGGACTAGCGGGAGTCCGTACGAGCAGTACTTC. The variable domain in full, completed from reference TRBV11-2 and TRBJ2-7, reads EAGVAQSPRYKIIEKRQSVAFWCNPISGHATLYWYQQILGQGPKLLIQFQNNGVVDDSQLPKDRFSAERLKGVDSTLKIQPAKLEDSAVYLCASSLDGGTSGSPYEQYFGPGTRLTVT.